The clone carrying this T cell receptor beta chain was recorded once. Its specificity is not known. This sample is drawn from a study of OX40 agonist ivuxolimab in advanced cancers. At the level of the study: Mean age 60 years, range 23 to 79; 82.7% male. Earlier treatment with anti-PD-1, anti-PD-L1 or anti-CTLA-4 was permitted, and 30% to 40% had received some.

Study-wide points: In general, CD8+ T cells held more expanded clones than CD4+ did, on average.

The table came from immunoSEQ multiplex PCR; TCRdb's copy has only in-frame clones and leaves some out. The table records 60,000 to 75,000 clones, nearly 90% of them present only once. Trimming removed 0 bases from V and 7 bases from J, with 10 bases in between. The CDR3 extends over 14 amino acids. Germline loops: CDR1 SGHNT, CDR2 YYREEE (reference sequence). It was autoimmune disease history or systemic immunosuppression that excluded patients. The receptor was derived from an adult with an advanced solid tumor such as melanoma, head and neck, liver or kidney cancer. Sequencing was performed on CD4+ or CD8+ T cells sorted from blood, taken in a trial of the OX40 agonist ivuxolimab. The rearrangement uses TRBV5-4 and TRBJ1-4, with a weak D call TRBD1 (5 bases). The CDR3 DNA is TGTGCCAGCAGCTTGGGGGGCAGGTTTGAAAAACTGTTTTTT. This sequence encodes CASSLGGRFEKLFF.